The following is a T cell receptor (beta chain) sequence with its context. The data were produced by immunoSEQ multiplex PCR, yet TCRdb's version contains in-frame clones alone and is incomplete. This sample has some 150,000 clones, with 90% to 95% found just once. The data were obtained in a study of control samples from healthy donors and cancer patients. Germline V lookup: CDR1 SGHRS, CDR2 YFSETQ. The CDR3 length is 14 residues. Trimming took 0 bases from V and 5 from J, leaving 11 bases between them. This receptor was identified in a man between 35 and 55 years old in good health. The chain is built from TRBV5-1 and TRBJ2-5, with D hard to call. What was sequenced was blood. Here the CDR3 reads CASSLEGSRETQYF. The CDR3 DNA sequence: TGCGCCAGCAGCTTGGAAGGCAGCCGGGAGACCCAGTACTTC.